This TCR beta chain came from a study of shared clonotypes between healthy human individuals. Germline CDR1 and CDR2: MNHNS and SASEGT. With 4 bases removed from V and 2 bases from J, the gap between germline ends came to 0 bases. The CDR3 spans 10 residues. The protocol was immunoSEQ multiplex PCR, while the TCRdb copy is restricted to in-frame clones and leaves out a portion. The table records some 550,000 clones, around 97% of them present only once. The gene calls are TRBV6-1 and TRBJ2-7; D call uncertain. The receptor comes from a woman in her 30s in good health. Sequencing was done on a sample of naive CD4+ T cells sorted from blood. The subset denotes: CD45RA+ positively selected. The CDR3 DNA sequence: TGTGCCAGCAGTGCCTACGAGCAGTACTTC. This sequence encodes CASSAYEQYF.